This T cell receptor delta chain was sequenced during a study of gamma-delta chains in newborns, infants, children (dated by TCRdb to about 2019). Study-level background: According to the study title, microbial exposure causes polyclonal expansion of innate gammadelta T cells right after birth. How innate gammadelta T cell populations in human newborns were shaped by microbial exposure immediately after birth was investigated in the study.

This clone was found a few times. There is no known antigen for this receptor. No base quality information exists; no much larger clone differs at one position. At the DNA level, this CDR3 is encoded by other sequences in the same sample as well. The sample was run on an Illumina MiSeq. TCRdb called clones afresh from the public reads with CATT; identical DNA rows were later merged. The sample records some 6,500 delta-chain clones, approximately 11% of which are singletons. In total, the top ten clones hold 7.1% of the sample. From the cysteine up to the phenylalanine, the CDR3 has a length of 20 residues. Of the read, only the CDR3 DNA is kept; its 60 bases are in frame from base 1. From V the trimming removes 0 bases and from J it removes 0 bases, while the gene matches leave 6 bases of the junction unaccounted for. The CDR1 and CDR2 encoded by the germline V gene are GEAIGNYY and EKD.

Sequencing was carried out using blood. The chain is made from TRDV2 and TRDJ3; 11 bases in the junction line up with TRDD3. The clonotype originates from a child who was a newborn, infant or young child, either healthy, febrile or measles-vaccinated (not recorded which). The CDR3 protein is CACDTVALGDSSWDTRQMFF. The base sequence is TGTGCCTGTGACACCGTGGCACTGGGGGATAGCTCCTGGGACACCCGACAGATGTTTTTC.